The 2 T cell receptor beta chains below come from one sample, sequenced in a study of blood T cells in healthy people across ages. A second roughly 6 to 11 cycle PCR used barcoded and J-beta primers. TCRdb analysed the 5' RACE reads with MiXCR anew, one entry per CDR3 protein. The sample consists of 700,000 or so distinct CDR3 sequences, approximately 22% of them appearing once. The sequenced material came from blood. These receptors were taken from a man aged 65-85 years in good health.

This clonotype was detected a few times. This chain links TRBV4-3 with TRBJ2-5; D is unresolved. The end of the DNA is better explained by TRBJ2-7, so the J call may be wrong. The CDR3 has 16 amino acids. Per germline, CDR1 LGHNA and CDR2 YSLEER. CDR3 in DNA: TGCGCCAGCAGCCTGATAAGGTCGATGGGGTCCTACGAGCAGTACGTC. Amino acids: CASSLIRSMGSYEQYV.

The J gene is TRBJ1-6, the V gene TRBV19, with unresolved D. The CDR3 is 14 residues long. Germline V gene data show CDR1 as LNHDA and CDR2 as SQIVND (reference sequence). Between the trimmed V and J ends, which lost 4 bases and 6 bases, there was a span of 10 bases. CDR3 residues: CASSTDLPNSPLHF. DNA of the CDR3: TGTGCCAGTAGTACGGACCTGCCTAATTCACCCCTCCACTTT.